The 10 T cell receptor beta chains in this list originate from one sample, sequenced in a study of T cell changes during pregnancy in multiple sclerosis. Measured with immunoSEQ multiplex PCR; TCRdb has only the in-frame clones, and not every one. Of about 35,000 clones in the sample, 93% were seen once. Sequences were derived from CD4+ T cells from peripheral blood mononuclear cells, sampled in the first trimester of pregnancy. The receptors shown here come from a female donor with multiple sclerosis, enrolled in a pregnancy study.

The chain combines TRBV27 with TRBJ2-4; 8 nucleotides line up with TRBD2. CDR1 and CDR2 (germline): MNHEY, SMNVEV (reference sequence). Trimming at V came to 11 bases and at J to 6 bases, leaving 12 bases not matched to a gene. The CDR3 contains 14 residues. The CDR3 DNA reads TGTGCCTCCCAATCGGGGGGGCTGGGAAACATTCAGTACTTC. Translation: CASQSGGLGNIQYF.

This chain connects TRBV4-1 to TRBJ1-1, with no clear D. V was trimmed by 3 bases and J by 8 bases, leaving 10 bases between them. Looked up from germline, CDR1 is MGHRA and CDR2 is YSYEKL. The CDR3 runs to 12 residues. In DNA form, the CDR3 reads TGCGCCAGCAGCCAGGACTTTTACGAAGCTTTCTTT. Translating gives CASSQDFYEAFF.

This rearrangement joins TRBV11-2 to TRBJ1-1, with D possibly TRBD1 on 6 matching bases. Germline V gene data show CDR1 as SGHAT and CDR2 as FQNNGV. This CDR3 is built from 15 residues. V was shortened by 4 bases and J by 7 bases, with 19 bases between the two germline ends. CDR3 protein: CASSSVPRGTGEAFF. For the CDR3, the DNA is TGTGCCAGCAGCTCAGTCCCGAGGGGGACCGGTGAAGCTTTCTTT.

The rearrangement uses TRBV6-6 and TRBJ2-2; D might be TRBD1 (7 bases). Germline values: CDR1 MNHNY, CDR2 SVGAGI (reference sequence). This CDR3 has 14 amino acids. Trimming stripped 6 bases from V and 4 bases from J, with 12 bases between. The CDR3 protein is CASRRDSATGELFF. The CDR3, as DNA: TGTGCCAGCAGGCGGGACAGTGCCACCGGGGAGCTGTTTTTT.

This chain connects TRBV6-5 to TRBJ1-1; maybe TRBD1 (5 bases). V lost 0 bases, J lost 4 bases, and 9 bases lay in between. CDR1 and CDR2 (germline): MNHEY, SVGAGI. This CDR3 comprises 14 residues. The CDR3 DNA sequence: TGTGCCAGCAGTTACTCAAGGGGCGGCACTGAAGCTTTCTTT. This gives the protein CASSYSRGGTEAFF.

The chain links TRBV19 to TRBJ2-2; D unresolved. CDR1 is LNHDA, CDR2 SQIVND, per germline (reference sequence). V shed 1 base and J shed 4 bases, with 10 bases lying between them. There are 15 residues in the CDR3. The CDR3 reads CASSIGRSSTGELFF. In DNA, the CDR3 is TGTGCCAGTAGTATAGGGCGTAGCAGCACCGGGGAGCTGTTTTTT.

The chain combines TRBV5-1 with TRBJ1-2; 7 bases are a match to TRBD1. Trimming removed 5 bases from V and 2 bases from J; junction bases left unmatched: 3. Germline assignment: CDR1 SGHRS and CDR2 YFSETQ. The CDR3 spans 13 residues. The CDR3 DNA follows: TGCGCCAGCAGTGGGACAGCCAACTATGGCTACACCTTC. Encoded protein: CASSGTANYGYTF. The whole variable domain, remainder taken from reference TRBV5-1 and TRBJ1-2, is KAGVTQTPRYLIKTRGQQVTLSCSPISGHRSVSWYQQTPGQGLQFLFEYFSETQRNKGNFPGRFSGRQFSNSRSEMNVSTLELGDSALYLCASSGTANYGYTFGSGTRLTVV.

This chain uses TRBV5-4 with TRBJ2-1, with 10 bases matching TRBD2. This CDR3 region has 14 residues. The V segment lost 2 bases and the J segment 12 bases; nucleotides outside the gene matches: 8. Per germline, CDR1 SGHNT and CDR2 YYREEE (reference sequence). CDR3 sequence reads: CASSFTKREGGQFF. CDR3 coding DNA: TGTGCCAGCAGCTTTACCAAGCGGGAGGGGGGGCAGTTCTTC.

The chain has TRBV6-5 and TRBJ2-1; the D gene is possibly TRBD2 (6 bases). Per the germline V gene, CDR1 is MNHEY and CDR2 is SVGAGI. This CDR3 region has 16 residues. V dropped 2 bases and J dropped 0 bases, with 11 bases sitting between them. The CDR3 sequence is CASSYTSGVSYNEQFF. CDR3 DNA: TGTGCCAGCAGTTACACCTCGGGGGTCTCCTACAATGAGCAGTTCTTC.

V is TRBV28 and J is TRBJ2-7; 9 positions match TRBD1. CDR1 is MDHEN and CDR2 is SYDVKM in the germline V gene. CDR3 length: 14 amino acids. Trimming cost V 8 bases and J 2 bases; bases outside gene matches: 7. The CDR3 DNA sequence: TGTGCCAGCGACGCCGGGACAGGGACCTACGAGCAGTACTTC. Amino acids: CASDAGTGTYEQYF.